One sample yielded the 25 T cell receptor beta chains listed below, sequenced in a study of blood T cells in healthy people across ages. Next came a second PCR, run for roughly 6 to 11 cycles, which used a sample-barcoded 5' primer along with a J-beta primer mix. TCRdb analysed the 5' RACE reads with MiXCR anew, one entry per CDR3 protein. Seen here are around 990,000 distinct CDR3 sequences, approximately 25% observed once, and the top ten hold 0.65% to 0.75%. These data were also filed under a second study, of T cells of mothers and their children.

Source material: blood. The receptors shown here come from a girl aged 2 to 10 in good health.

A few counts support this clonotype. The rearrangement uses TRBV7-2 and TRBJ1-2, with D maybe TRBD1 (5 bases). The CDR3 contains 15 residues. Trimming cost V 2 bases and J 1 base, with 11 bases left between them. The germline V gene has CDR1 SGHTA and CDR2 FQGNSA. The CDR3 loop is CASSLSTGLNYGYTF. The CDR3 DNA sequence: TGTGCCAGCAGCTTAAGTACAGGCCTTAACTATGGCTACACCTTC.

In DNA form, the CDR3 reads TGTGCCAGCAGCTTATTTTATGGAATGGCTGAAGCTTTCTTT. Its protein product is CASSLFYGMAEAFF. The chain has TRBV7-2 and TRBJ1-1, with D unresolved. Looked up from germline, CDR1 is SGHTA and CDR2 is FQGNSA. This CDR3 region has 14 residues. Trimming shortened V by 2 bases and J by 6 bases, and 13 bases separated the two germline ends. The variable domain in full, with the rest retrieved from reference TRBV7-2 and TRBJ1-1, is GAGVSQSPSNKVTEKGKDVELRCDPISGHTALYWYRQSLGQGLEFLIYFQGNSAPDKSGLPSDRFSAERTGGSVSTLTIQRTQQEDSAVYLCASSLFYGMAEAFFGQGTRLTVV.

The CDR3 sequence: CASSQAWGYGGTYEQYF. The CDR3 DNA sequence: TGTGCCAGCAGCCAAGCATGGGGGTATGGAGGGACCTACGAGCAGTACTTC. The J gene is TRBJ2-7, the V gene TRBV3-1, with a weak D call TRBD2 (6 bases). This CDR3 has 17 amino acids. From germline, CDR1 is LGHDT and CDR2 YNNKEL (reference sequence). Trimming took off 1 base at V and 2 bases at J, with 18 bases between the two ends.

This chain joins TRBV6-1 and TRBJ1-1; TRBD1 agrees at 8 bases. Germline V gene sequence: CDR1 MNHNS, CDR2 SASEGT. The junction had 9 bases not matched to a gene; V was cut back by 6 bases and J by 0 bases. The CDR3 runs 16 residues. The CDR3 protein is CASSKGQGGMNTEAFF. Here the CDR3 DNA reads TGTGCCAGCAGCAAAGGACAGGGCGGGATGAACACTGAAGCTTTCTTT.

Only a few counts were recorded for this clonotype. The chain has TRBV12-3 or TRBV12-4 and TRBJ1-1, with 8 nucleotides matching TRBD1. The CDR3 is made up of 13 amino acids. J was trimmed by 3 bases and V by 5 bases; bases with no gene match: 2. CDR3 protein: CASSGQGHTEAFF. Here the CDR3 DNA reads TGTGCCAGCAGTGGACAGGGTCACACTGAAGCTTTCTTT.

The chain has TRBV5-5 and TRBJ1-1; possibly TRBD1 for D (5 bases). Germline values: CDR1 SGHKS, CDR2 YYEKEE (reference sequence). The CDR3 is 13 residues long. V lost 6 bases and J 3 bases, leaving 12 bases between the germline ends. The CDR3 DNA follows: TGTGCCAGCACGGGGCATTCGGACACTGAAGCTTTCTTT. As protein: CASTGHSDTEAFF.

The chain joins TRBV4-1 to TRBJ2-1; 7 nucleotides align to TRBD1. The CDR3 is 13 residues long. CDR1 MGHRA and CDR2 YSYEKL come from the germline V gene. J lost 6 bases, V lost 3 bases, and 2 bases had no gene match. CDR3 sequence (DNA): TGCGCCAGCAGCCATGACAGGGCCAATGAGCAGTTCTTC. This codes for CASSHDRANEQFF.

The chain combines TRBV12-3 or TRBV12-4 with TRBJ2-7; D possibly corresponds to TRBD1 (6 bases). V was shortened by 4 bases and J by 3 bases, with 13 bases between the two germline ends. The CDR3 consists of 14 residues. Written as DNA, the CDR3 is TGTGCCAGCAGTTCCCGGGACACGCTCTACGAGCAGTACTTC. Its translation: CASSSRDTLYEQYF.

CDR3 DNA sequence: TGTGCCATCAGTAAGACTAGCGGGGGGACCCTCGGAGAGACCCAGTACTTC. Translation gives CAISKTSGGTLGETQYF. The chain links TRBV10-3 to TRBJ2-5; TRBD2 aligns across 13 bases. V was pared by 5 bases and J by 4 bases, with 10 bases of the junction left unmatched. CDR1 and CDR2 (germline): ENHRY, SYGVKD. This CDR3 is 17 amino acids long.

This chain uses TRBV29-1 with TRBJ2-3; 9 bases fit TRBD2. The CDR3 sequence is 16 residues long. V was clipped by 5 bases and J by 3 bases; unmatched bases: 12. The germline V gene has CDR1 SQVTM and CDR2 ANQGSEA. CDR3 coding DNA: TGCAGCGTTCAAACCGGCGCTAGCGGGAATACAGATACGCAGTATTTT. Translation: CSVQTGASGNTDTQYF.

In its sample, this clonotype was seen a few times. The V and J genes are TRBV29-1 and TRBJ1-6; D is uncertain. CDR1 and CDR2 (germline): SQVTM, ANQGSEA. This CDR3 comprises 13 residues. The V end was cut by 4 bases, the J end by 0 bases, with 4 bases between. The CDR3 DNA sequence: TGCAGCGTTGCAGGCTCCTATAATTCACCCCTCCACTTT. Its translation is CSVAGSYNSPLHF.

The V call is TRBV9, the J call TRBJ1-1; D is undetermined. Germline V gene lookup returns CDR1 SGDLS and CDR2 YYNGEE. Trimming took off 0 bases at V and 6 bases at J, with 6 bases between the two ends. The CDR3 has 12 amino acids. CDR3 protein: CASSVGTAEAFF. The CDR3 DNA reads TGTGCCAGCAGCGTAGGAACGGCTGAAGCTTTCTTT.

This clonotype appeared many times. This chain connects TRBV7-2 to TRBJ1-6, with unresolved D. The CDR3 runs 12 residues. Germline CDR1 SGHTA, CDR2 FQGNSA. Deletions cut 5 bases from V and 7 bases from J, with 6 bases between. CDR3 amino acids: CASSPPNSPLHF. CDR3 sequence (DNA): TGTGCCAGCAGCCCACCGAATTCACCCCTCCACTTT.

Worth noting for this clonotype: One end of the junction does not line up with germline, which may come from a read error. The chain recombines TRBV12-3 or TRBV12-4 with TRBJ2-1; the D is unclear. The CDR3 contains 11 residues. The CDR3 coding sequence is TGTGCCAGCAGGGCGGAACTCCAAGGTCACTTC. This sequence encodes CASRAELQGHF.

The chain has TRBV29-1 and TRBJ2-5; 13 nucleotides align to TRBD2. V shed 5 bases, J shed 0 bases, and the junction held 9 bases outside the gene matches. Germline lookup yields CDR1 SQVTM and CDR2 ANQGSEA. The CDR3 loop spans 17 amino acids. The CDR3 nucleotides are TGCAGCGTTAACGCCGGGACTAGCGGGGCCTACCAAGAGACCCAGTACTTC. This encodes CSVNAGTSGAYQETQYF.

This clonotype was seen a handful of times. The J gene is TRBJ2-3, the V gene TRBV20-1; 8 bases match TRBD2. The CDR3 length is 15 residues. Germline V lookup: CDR1 DFQATT, CDR2 SNEGSKA (reference sequence). The ends lost 1 base at V and 1 base at J; junction bases unmatched: 4. CDR3 in DNA: TGCAGTGCTAGAGGAGGTAGCGGGGGCACAGATACGCAGTATTTT. This gives the protein CSARGGSGGTDTQYF.

There are a few counts of this clonotype. J is TRBJ1-2 and V is TRBV29-1; TRBD1 is a possible D gene (6 bases). Per the germline V gene, CDR1 is SQVTM and CDR2 is ANQGSEA. V was trimmed by 5 bases and J by 5 bases, leaving 12 bases between them. The CDR3 is 12 residues long. CDR3 DNA sequence: TGCAGCGTTACAGGGTGGGGGTATGGCTACACCTTC. It is translated as CSVTGWGYGYTF.

There are a few counts of this clonotype. V usage is TRBV28 and J usage is TRBJ1-1; the D is unclear. CDR3 size: 10 residues. Looked up from germline, CDR1 is MDHEN and CDR2 is SYDVKM. The CDR3: CGSMNTEAFF. The CDR3 DNA is TGTGGGTCGATGAACACTGAAGCTTTCTTT.

The rearrangement links TRBV15 to TRBJ2-7; either TRBD1 or TRBD2 may fit D (5 bases each). V lost 0 bases and J lost 7, with 22 bases in between. The CDR3 spans 17 residues. The germline gives CDR1 LNHNV, CDR2 YYDKDF (reference sequence). CDR3 amino acids: CATSRDSYSGALGEQYF. The CDR3 coding sequence is TGTGCCACCAGCAGAGACTCTTACTCCGGGGCCTTGGGGGAGCAGTACTTC.

This chain links TRBV29-1 with TRBJ2-7; 7 nucleotides align to TRBD2. CDR3 length equals 15 residues. CDR1 is SQVTM, CDR2 ANQGSEA, per germline. Unmatched junction bases numbered 12, after V lost 5 bases and J lost 2 bases. CDR3 in amino acids: CSVPRGDRTPYEQYF. The CDR3 DNA is TGCAGCGTTCCCCGGGGGGACCGCACTCCCTACGAGCAGTACTTC.

In this sample, this clonotype turned up once. The chain joins TRBV4-2 to TRBJ1-3; no firm D call. The V gene lost 1 base and the J gene lost 0 bases, with 13 bases spanning the gap. Germline CDR1 is LGHNA and CDR2 is YNFKEQ. This CDR3 has 17 amino acids. The CDR3 DNA is TGTGCCAGCAGCCAAGGTGGCCTTCCTGACTCTGGAAACACCATATATTTT. Encoded protein: CASSQGGLPDSGNTIYF.

The chain employs TRBV5-1 and TRBJ2-5; the D is unclear. The CDR3 covers 14 residues. The V gene lost 0 bases and the J gene lost 5 bases, with 11 bases spanning the gap. The V gene's germline CDR1 is SGHRS and CDR2 YFSETQ. The CDR3 here is CASSLGLVRETQYF. In nucleotides, the CDR3 is TGCGCCAGCAGCTTGGGCCTAGTTCGTGAGACCCAGTACTTC.

This clonotype was detected only a few times. V usage is TRBV10-3 and J usage is TRBJ1-1; 9 bases are shared with TRBD1. The J segment lost 5 bases and the V segment lost 1 base, leaving 2 bases of the junction unmatched. This CDR3 region has 14 residues. Germline V gives CDR1 ENHRY, CDR2 SYGVKD. The CDR3 DNA sequence: TGTGCCATCAGTGAGTTGGACAGGGGAACTGAAGCTTTCTTT. Its protein product is CAISELDRGTEAFF.

The chain couples TRBV7-9 to TRBJ1-6; no definite D call. The V end was cut by 1 base, the J end by 0 bases, with 10 bases between. CDR3 length equals 17 residues. CDR1 and CDR2 from the germline V gene are SEHNR and FQNEAQ (reference sequence). The CDR3 region has the DNA TGTGCCAGCAGCTTAGATGCCTTAAGCTCCTATAATTCACCCCTCCACTTT. Translation: CASSLDALSSYNSPLHF.

This clonotype was counted only a few times. This chain uses TRBV20-1 with TRBJ2-5; possible D gene TRBD1, 6 bases. The CDR3 consists of 13 residues. The V end lost 6 bases, the J end lost 4 bases, and 15 bases lay between the germline ends. CDR1 DFQATT and CDR2 SNEGSKA come from the germline V gene (reference sequence). The CDR3 is CSAKIQGRETQYF. The CDR3 DNA reads as TGCAGTGCAAAGATACAGGGACGAGAGACCCAGTACTTC.